The TCR beta chain described here comes from a study of glioma-infiltrating T cells. Study outcomes and limitations: Only very few CDR3 sequences appeared in both tissue and blood.

TCR alpha and beta CDR3 regions were amplified from RNA using iRepertoire nested multiplex PCR. Using its own MiXCR run on the multiplex PCR reads, TCRdb lists one record per CDR3 protein. The sample carries about 130,000 distinct CDR3 sequences, under 30% recorded once. Trimming left V 1 base short and J 3 bases short, with 6 bases between. Germline V gene lookup returns CDR1 SEHNR and CDR2 FQNEAQ (reference sequence). This CDR3 is built from 13 residues. This clonotype appeared a single time. What it recognizes is unknown. This chain uses TRBV7-9 with TRBJ1-2; D is uncertain. This clonotype was sampled from a human donor with low-grade glioma or glioblastoma, undergoing nonglioma brain surgery, or in good health (not recorded which). Sample: glioma tissue, nonneoplastic brain tissue, or PBMCs (not recorded which). CDR3 residues: CASSLGTYYGYTF. The CDR3 DNA reads TGTGCCAGCAGCTTAGGGACCTACTATGGCTACACCTTC. Filled out from reference TRBV7-9 and TRBJ1-2, the complete variable domain reads DTGVSQNPRHKITKRGQNVTFRCDPISEHNRLYWYRQTLGQGPEFLTYFQNEAQLEKSRLLSDRFSAERPKGSFSTLEIQRTEQGDSAMYLCASSLGTYYGYTFGSGTRLTVV.